This TCR beta chain was obtained from a study of vaccination and CD4 T cells after COVID-19. The overall study: Everyone enrolled got two doses of BNT162b2 or mRNA-1273 vaccine. Controls used CEFX viral epitopes (positive), HIV-1 Nef peptides (negative), or no peptide. General study points: Among convalescent patients, a median about 83% of reactive clones emerged only after vaccination.

An Oncomine TCR Beta short-read assay was used to sequence the DNA from cultured CD4+ T cells. TCRdb reprocessed the PCR reads via MiXCR and lists one record per CDR3 protein. The repertoire holds roughly 20,000 distinct CDR3 sequences, over 50% seen once, with approximately 9.2% in the top ten. Per germline, CDR1 DFQATT and CDR2 SNEGSKA (reference sequence). This CDR3 region has 15 residues. The V segment lost 4 bases and the J segment 0 bases; nucleotides outside the gene matches: 4. Regarding treatment: 10-day PBMC culture with coronavirus spike peptide pools or control peptides (ViraFEST assay). This clonotype was detected a few times. The antigen is not known.

The receptor comes from a human donor who had recovered from COVID-19. The V and J genes are TRBV20-1 and TRBJ2-3, with 10 bases lining up with TRBD2. What was sequenced was CD4+ T cells from blood, cultured in vitro. The CDR3 coding sequence is TGCAGTGCTATCTTAGCGGGGGGTAGCACAGATACGCAGTATTTT. It is translated as CSAILAGGSTDTQYF.